This T cell receptor beta chain appears in the sequencing data of a study of T cells in Graves' hyperthyroidism and ophthalmopathy. Stable hyperthyroidism: no ophthalmopathy progression over 18 months of follow-up. The authors obtained PBMCs from 9 to 10 ml of fresh peripheral blood. Amplification of TCR beta CDR3 regions used RNA as the template. Initially, a first-round RT-PCR of the TCR CDR3 employed the HTBI primer set. TCRdb itself ran the multiplex PCR reads through MiXCR, one entry per CDR3 protein. This repertoire shows some 800,000 distinct CDR3 sequences, roughly 37% found once; its top ten account for about 9%. Germline V gene lookup returns CDR1 DFQATT and CDR2 SNEGSKA (reference sequence). The CDR3 length is 13 residues. To note about this clonotype: What it binds is not known. A read error may account for a junction end that differs from germline.

General observations from the study: Model output signaled ophthalmopathy a median around 5.9 months ahead of onset. Blood held most thyroid clonotypes expanded above 0.001 frequency.

The source of this sequence is a man younger than 35 with Graves' hyperthyroidism. What was sequenced was blood. The V and J genes are TRBV20-1 and TRBJ1-2, with a weak D call TRBD1 (5 bases). This CDR3 is CSARLSAGKGCTF. CDR3 in DNA: TGCAGTGCTAGATTGTCCGCAGGGAAAGGCTGCACCTTC.